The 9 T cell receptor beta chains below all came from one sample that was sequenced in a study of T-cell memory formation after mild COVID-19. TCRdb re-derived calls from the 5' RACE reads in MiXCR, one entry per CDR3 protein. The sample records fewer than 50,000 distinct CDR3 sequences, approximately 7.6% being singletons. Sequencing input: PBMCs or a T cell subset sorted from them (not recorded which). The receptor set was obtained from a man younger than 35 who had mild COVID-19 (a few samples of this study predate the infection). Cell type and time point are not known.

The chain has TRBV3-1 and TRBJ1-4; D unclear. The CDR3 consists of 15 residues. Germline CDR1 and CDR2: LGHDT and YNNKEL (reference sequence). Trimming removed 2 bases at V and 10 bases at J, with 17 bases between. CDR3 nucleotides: TGTGCCAGCAGCCAATCCCCGGCGGGAGGAGGAAAACTGTTTTTT. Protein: CASSQSPAGGGKLFF.

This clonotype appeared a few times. In DNA, the CDR3 is TGTGCCAGCAAAGGAGACTATGAAAAACTGTTTTTT. Protein product: CASKGDYEKLFF. The J gene is TRBJ1-4, the V gene TRBV2; D is unresolved. The CDR3 runs to 12 residues. Per the germline V gene, CDR1 is SNHLY and CDR2 is FYNNEI. With 7 bases removed from V and 6 bases from J, the gap between germline ends came to 9 bases.

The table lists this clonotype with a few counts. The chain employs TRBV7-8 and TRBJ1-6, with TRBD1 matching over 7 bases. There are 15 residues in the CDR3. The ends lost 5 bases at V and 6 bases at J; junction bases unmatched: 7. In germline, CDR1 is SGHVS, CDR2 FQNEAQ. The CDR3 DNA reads TGTGCCAGCAGCCGCGTCCGGGACAGTAATTCACCCCTCCACTTT. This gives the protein CASSRVRDSNSPLHF.

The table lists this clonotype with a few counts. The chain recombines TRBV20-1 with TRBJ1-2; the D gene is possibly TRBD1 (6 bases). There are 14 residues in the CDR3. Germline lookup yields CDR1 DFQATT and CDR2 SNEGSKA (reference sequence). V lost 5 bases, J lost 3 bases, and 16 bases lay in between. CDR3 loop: CSAPKREGDYGYTF. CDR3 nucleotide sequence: TGCAGTGCTCCCAAACGGGAGGGGGACTATGGCTACACCTTC.

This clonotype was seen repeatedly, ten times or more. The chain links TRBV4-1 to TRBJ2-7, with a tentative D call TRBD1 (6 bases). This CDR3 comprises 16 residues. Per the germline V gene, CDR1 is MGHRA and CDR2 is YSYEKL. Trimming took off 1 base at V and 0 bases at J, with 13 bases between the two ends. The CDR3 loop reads CASSQGPGAFSYEQYF. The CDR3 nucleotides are TGCGCCAGCAGCCAAGGTCCAGGGGCGTTCTCCTACGAGCAGTACTTC.

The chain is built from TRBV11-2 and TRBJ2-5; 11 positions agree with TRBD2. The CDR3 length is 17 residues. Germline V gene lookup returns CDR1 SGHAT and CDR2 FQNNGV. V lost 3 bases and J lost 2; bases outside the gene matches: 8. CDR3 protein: CASSFGGTSGGQETQYF. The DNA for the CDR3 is TGTGCCAGCAGCTTCGGCGGGACTAGCGGAGGTCAAGAGACCCAGTACTTC.

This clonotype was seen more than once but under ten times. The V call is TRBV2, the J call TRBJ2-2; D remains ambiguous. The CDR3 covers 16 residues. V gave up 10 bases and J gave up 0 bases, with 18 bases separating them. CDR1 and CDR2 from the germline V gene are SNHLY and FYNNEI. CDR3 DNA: TGTGCCACCTCACACAGCCCGACGCCGAACACCGGGGAGCTGTTTTTT. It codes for CATSHSPTPNTGELFF.

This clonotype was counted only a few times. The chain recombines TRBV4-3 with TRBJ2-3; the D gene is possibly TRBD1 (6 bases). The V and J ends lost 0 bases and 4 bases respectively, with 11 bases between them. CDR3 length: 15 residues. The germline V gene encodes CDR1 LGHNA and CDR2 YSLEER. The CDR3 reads CASSQDPGASDTQYF. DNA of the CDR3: TGCGCCAGCAGCCAAGACCCAGGGGCCTCAGATACGCAGTATTTT.

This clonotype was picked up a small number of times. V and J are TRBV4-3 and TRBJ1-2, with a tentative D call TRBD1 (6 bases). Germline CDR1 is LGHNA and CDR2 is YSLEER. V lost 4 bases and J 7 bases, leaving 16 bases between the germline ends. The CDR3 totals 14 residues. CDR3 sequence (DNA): TGCGCCAGCAGCCGAGGGACACCTAGGGGTGGCTACACCTTC. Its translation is CASSRGTPRGGYTF.